A single sample gave rise to the 4 T cell receptor beta chains below, sequenced in a study of CD8 T cells in ankylosing spondylitis. Whole-study findings and limits: Blood of patients with ankylosing spondylitis appeared to be characterized by a TCR beta motif of eight highly homologous variants.

No antigen has been identified for these receptors. TCRdb passed the 5' RACE reads through MiXCR, listing each CDR3 protein once. The data contain 750,000 to 850,000 distinct CDR3 sequences, approximately 12% of them seen just once; the ten biggest clones take up approximately 0.46%. Sequenced input: blood, either unsorted or a sorted T cell fraction (not recorded which). Receptors originate from a male donor with ankylosing spondylitis.

This clonotype was seen at least ten times. V gene TRBV20-1 combines with J gene TRBJ1-1; D is ambiguous. The CDR3 has 13 amino acids. The germline gives CDR1 DFQATT, CDR2 SNEGSKA (reference sequence). Between the trimmed V and J ends, which lost 6 bases and 1 base, there was a span of 12 bases. This chain's CDR3 is CSASRDPNTEAFF. The CDR3 DNA reads as TGCAGTGCCAGCCGGGATCCGAACACTGAAGCTTTCTTT.

This clonotype was detected only a few times. The chain uses TRBV20-1 and TRBJ2-5, with 8 bases identical to TRBD1. Germline loops: CDR1 DFQATT, CDR2 SNEGSKA (reference sequence). CDR3 size: 14 residues. The trim removed 2 bases at V and 2 bases at J, leaving 4 bases unmatched. As DNA, the CDR3 is TGCAGTGCTAGACCGGGACAGGCACAAGAGACCCAGTACTTC. Its translation: CSARPGQAQETQYF.

This rearrangement joins TRBV4-2 to TRBJ1-5, with D maybe TRBD1 (5 bases). CDR3 size: 15 residues. Trimming cost V 8 bases and J 2 bases, with 16 bases left between them. Germline CDR1 reads LGHNA; CDR2 reads YNFKEQ. CDR3 nucleotide sequence: TGTGCCAGCCCAGGAAGGGGTTTCGGCAATCAGCCCCAGCATTTT. It codes for CASPGRGFGNQPQHF.

This clonotype turned up a few times. The chain joins TRBV29-1 to TRBJ1-1; D not certain. Trimming pared 8 bases from V and 0 bases from J, leaving 10 bases between. The CDR3 sequence is 12 residues long. CDR1 is SQVTM and CDR2 is ANQGSEA in the germline V gene. The CDR3: CSPTGLNTEAFF. Here the CDR3 DNA reads TGCAGCCCTACGGGATTGAACACTGAAGCTTTCTTT.